These T cell receptor beta chains were read from a single sample in a study of T cells after posttransplantation cyclophosphamide. Assay: immunoSEQ multiplex PCR; the TCRdb copy retains only in-frame clones and omits some. The sample shows about 10,000 clones, roughly 85% of them seen only once. The input for sequencing was PBMCs, taken 1,700 to 2,000 days after a stem cell transplant with posttransplant cyclophosphamide. All receptors derive from a female patient in her thirties or forties who received an allogeneic stem cell transplant from a related donor, was CMV-positive, and had no GVHD. Some T cells may be graft donor cells. CDR3s include the opening cysteine and the closing phenylalanine or tryptophan. A D gene is named only where the DNA matches it firmly.

v_call: TRBV5-1
d_call: TRBD2
j_call: TRBJ2-1
cdr3_nt: TGCGCCAGCAGCTTCGGACTAGCGGGGGCCTACAATGAGCAGTTCTTC
cdr3_aa: CASSFGLAGAYNEQFF

v_call: TRBV5-1
d_call: NA
j_call: TRBJ1-2
cdr3_nt: TGCGCCAGCAGCTTAAACGACAGACCTTCTAACTATGGCTACACCTTC
cdr3_aa: CASSLNDRPSNYGYTF

v_call: TRBV28
d_call: TRBD1
j_call: TRBJ1-2
cdr3_nt: TGTGCCAGCAGTCTTTCCGGGACAGCTCTCTATGGCTACACCTTC
cdr3_aa: CASSLSGTALYGYTF

v_call: TRBV20-1
d_call: NA
j_call: TRBJ2-5
cdr3_nt: TGCAGTGCTTTACAGGGAGAGACCCAGTACTTC
cdr3_aa: CSALQGETQYF

v_call: TRBV28
d_call: NA
j_call: TRBJ1-1
cdr3_nt: TGTGCCAGCAACCCCTGGGGGGGGTCGAACACTGAAGCTTTCTTT
cdr3_aa: CASNPWGGSNTEAFF

v_call: TRBV6-5
d_call: TRBD2
j_call: TRBJ2-1
cdr3_nt: TGTGCCAGCAGCCCCCCTAGCGGGGAACGGTTCTTC
cdr3_aa: CASSPPSGERFF

v_call: TRBV4-1
d_call: TRBD2
j_call: TRBJ2-1
cdr3_nt: TGCGCCAGCAGCCAAGACCCAACTAGCGGGCTGATCAATGAGCAGTTCTTC
cdr3_aa: CASSQDPTSGLINEQFF

v_call: TRBV2
d_call: NA
j_call: TRBJ2-1
cdr3_nt: TGTGCCAGCAGCAACAATGAGCAGTTCTTC
cdr3_aa: CASSNNEQFF

v_call: TRBV5-6
d_call: NA
j_call: TRBJ1-2
cdr3_nt: TGTGCCAGCAGCTTGGATCGGGGGTTTAACTATGGCTACACCTTC
cdr3_aa: CASSLDRGFNYGYTF

v_call: TRBV5-1
d_call: NA
j_call: TRBJ2-1
cdr3_nt: TGCGCCAGCAGCTTGGGCGGTAATGAGCAGTTCTTC
cdr3_aa: CASSLGGNEQFF